This record looks at one T cell receptor beta chain sequence and its context. Libraries were prepared by immunoSEQ multiplex PCR; TCRdb keeps only in-frame clonotypes and omits some of them. The sample includes 25,000 or so clones, just over 85% of them seen just once. This sample is part of a study of blood T cell repertoires in COVID-19. Study details: COVID-19 samples collected from the United States, Italy and Spain covered acute and convalescent phases. T cells, B-cell-depleted T cells, or PBMCs supplied cDNA or gDNA.

Germline CDR1 MNHNS, CDR2 SASEGT. Trimming removed 2 bases at V and 4 bases at J, with 21 bases between. This CDR3 has 18 residues. The V and J genes are TRBV6-1 and TRBJ2-1; no definite D call. The receptor's source is an older man in a cohort sampled during active COVID-19. The sample taken for sequencing was peripheral blood. CDR3 nucleotide sequence: TGTGCCAGCAGTGAAATTCGGCGCGGTCGTTTGGCGTACAATGAGCAGTTCTTC. This sequence encodes CASSEIRRGRLAYNEQFF.